This TCR beta chain derives from a study of cytomegalovirus exposure and HLA in healthy donors. V shed 3 bases and J shed 5 bases, with 14 bases lying between them. Per the germline V gene, CDR1 is PRHDT and CDR2 is FYEKMQ (reference sequence). The CDR3 covers 14 residues. The data were produced by immunoSEQ multiplex PCR, yet TCRdb's version contains in-frame clones alone and is incomplete. The sample lists over 250,000 clones, 80% to 90% occurring once. In its sample, this clone was seen a few times. The chain carries TRBV13 and TRBJ2-7, with TRBD1 as a possible D gene (6 bases). Material for sequencing was PBMCs. The receptor was isolated from a woman aged 18-35 years in good health and CMV-seronegative. CDR3 sequence: CASSFGGRVNEQYF. The CDR3 bases are TGTGCCAGCAGCTTTGGGGGCAGGGTAAACGAGCAGTACTTC.